Presented here are 32 T cell receptor beta chains from one specimen sequenced in a study of patients and donors after allogeneic stem cell transplantation. MiXCR was run by TCRdb on the RT-PCR reads, yielding one entry per CDR3 protein. The sample holds about 110,000 distinct CDR3 sequences; around 36% are singletons and the top ten take under 30%. Sequenced material: blood, either unsorted or a sorted T cell fraction (not recorded which). The receptor source for this set is a human donor who was either an allogeneic HSCT recipient or a stem cell or donor lymphocyte infusion donor (not recorded which). It is not recorded whose cells these are; they may come from a transplant donor.

The CDR3 sequence is CSARGQINQPQHF. The CDR3, as DNA: TGCAGTGCCCGTGGGCAGATCAATCAGCCCCAGCATTTT. The V and J genes are TRBV20-1 and TRBJ1-5; no clear D. V dropped 6 bases and J dropped 3 bases, with 12 bases sitting between them. CDR1 is DFQATT and CDR2 is SNEGSKA in the germline V gene (reference sequence). The CDR3 has 13 residues.

This clonotype was seen only a few times. The chain recombines TRBV29-1 with TRBJ1-1, with 7 positions matching TRBD1. The junction had 11 bases not matched to a gene; V was cut back by 7 bases and J by 3 bases. Germline V gene lookup returns CDR1 SQVTM and CDR2 ANQGSEA. The CDR3 consists of 14 residues. Written as DNA, the CDR3 is TGCAGCGCCAAGGGGGGACAGCGGGACACTGAAGCTTTCTTT. It yields the protein CSAKGGQRDTEAFF. The whole variable domain, remainder taken from reference TRBV29-1 and TRBJ1-1, is SAVISQKPSRDICQRGTSLTIQCQVDSQVTMMFWYRQQPGQSLTLIATANQGSEATYESGFVIDKFPISRPNLTFSTLTVSNMSPEDSSIYLCSAKGGQRDTEAFFGQGTRLTVV.

This chain connects TRBV29-1 to TRBJ2-5; D not resolved. The length of the CDR3 is 11 residues. V was pared by 4 bases and J by 5 bases, with 8 bases between. Germline CDR1 SQVTM, CDR2 ANQGSEA. The CDR3 DNA reads TGCAGCGTTGTCCTAAGTGAGACCCAGTACTTC. Translating gives CSVVLSETQYF.

The V call is TRBV20-1, the J call TRBJ2-1, with unresolved D. Germline assignment: CDR1 DFQATT and CDR2 SNEGSKA (reference sequence). Trimming removed 5 bases at V and 2 bases at J, with 13 bases between. This CDR3 spans 14 amino acids. CDR3: CSAERKSTYNEQFF. Here the CDR3 DNA reads TGCAGTGCTGAGAGAAAGAGCACCTACAATGAGCAGTTCTTC.

This clonotype was counted a single time. Compared with germline, one end of the junction differs, possibly owing to a read error. The V and J genes are TRBV7-9 and TRBJ2-1; 10 positions agree with TRBD2. Germline CDR1 is SEHNR and CDR2 is FQNEAQ (reference sequence). This CDR3 comprises 15 residues. The CDR3 is CASSLAGVRDNEQFF. The CDR3 DNA follows: TGTGCCAGCAGCCTAGCGGGAGTCAGGGACAATGAGCAGTTCTTC.

About this clonotype: A read error is possible here, since a much larger clone lies one base away. Since no conserved phenylalanine or tryptophan closes the CDR3, a read error is the likely cause. The V gene is TRBV6-5, the J gene TRBJ2-5, with D perhaps assigned TRBD1 or TRBD2 (5 bases each). The CDR3 length is 13 residues. Deletions cut 6 bases from V and 4 bases from J, with 12 bases between. The germline V gene has CDR1 MNHEY and CDR2 SVGAGI. The CDR3 nucleotides are TGTGCCAGCAGACGGGGACCGGGAGAGACCCAGTACCTC. Translating it yields CASRRGPGETQYL.

This chain joins TRBV12-3 or TRBV12-4 and TRBJ1-1; D is possibly TRBD1 (5 bases). The CDR3 runs 14 residues. The V and J ends lost 8 bases and 4 bases respectively, with 17 bases between them. Here the CDR3 reads CASLRDRAVTEAFF. CDR3 bases: TGTGCCAGCTTAAGGGACCGGGCGGTCACTGAAGCTTTCTTT.

The rearrangement joins TRBV12-3 or TRBV12-4 to TRBJ1-5, with a weak D call TRBD1 (6 bases). CDR3 length equals 17 residues. V dropped 3 bases and J dropped 5 bases, with 20 bases sitting between them. DNA for the CDR3: TGTGCCAGCAGTTTCCTAGGGTTACAGGGTAAACATCAGCCCCAGCATTTT. It yields the protein CASSFLGLQGKHQPQHF.

This clonotype was seen a few times. The V and J genes are TRBV18 and TRBJ1-5, with TRBD1 matching 10 bases. Germline V CDR1 and CDR2: KGHSH, LQKENI. The V and J ends lost 4 bases and 6 bases, in that order; junction bases with no gene match: 6. CDR3 length: 15 amino acids. The CDR3: CASSQSGTGVQPQHF. The CDR3 nucleotides are TGTGCCAGCTCACAATCCGGGACAGGGGTTCAGCCCCAGCATTTT.

The J gene is TRBJ2-6, the V gene TRBV28; D unclear. CDR1 is MDHEN and CDR2 is SYDVKM in the germline V gene. V lost 6 bases and J 2 bases, leaving 11 bases between the germline ends. This CDR3 has 15 amino acids. In DNA form, the CDR3 reads TGTGCCAGCAGCGCCAATCCTACTGGGGCCAACGTCCTGACTTTC. This codes for CASSANPTGANVLTF.

J is TRBJ2-1 and V is TRBV5-1; 7 bases are shared with TRBD1. The junction had 3 bases not matched to a gene; V was cut back by 0 bases and J by 6 bases. Germline CDR1 reads SGHRS; CDR2 reads YFSETQ. CDR3 length: 14 amino acids. The CDR3 DNA sequence: TGCGCCAGCAGCTTGGGGGCAGGGGGCAATGAGCAGTTCTTC. It encodes CASSLGAGGNEQFF. The variable domain in full, completed from reference TRBV5-1 and TRBJ2-1, reads KAGVTQTPRYLIKTRGQQVTLSCSPISGHRSVSWYQQTPGQGLQFLFEYFSETQRNKGNFPGRFSGRQFSNSRSEMNVSTLELGDSALYLCASSLGAGGNEQFFGPGTRLTVL.

This clonotype occurred a few times. This chain connects TRBV12-3 or TRBV12-4 to TRBJ1-2, with TRBD1 identical over 9 bases. This CDR3 has 16 amino acids. V lost 0 bases, J lost 7 bases, and 9 bases stayed unmatched. The CDR3 DNA reads as TGTGCCAGCAGTTTAGCGGCGCCGTGGACAGGGGTTGGCTACACCTTC. Translated: CASSLAAPWTGVGYTF.

The V call is TRBV27, the J call TRBJ1-1, with no clear D. This CDR3 is 15 amino acids long. The V gene's germline CDR1 is MNHEY and CDR2 SMNVEV (reference sequence). The germline V and J ends were trimmed by 7 bases and 0 bases, with 15 bases remaining between them. The CDR3 region has the DNA TGTGCCAGCACCCTGACCGGACCCATGAACACTGAAGCTTTCTTT. This gives the protein CASTLTGPMNTEAFF.

This chain's CDR3 is CASSSLQGVLGNTIYF. CDR3 DNA: TGTGCCAGCAGTTCTCTCCAGGGAGTGCTAGGAAACACCATATATTTT. The chain employs TRBV12-3 or TRBV12-4 and TRBJ1-3; possibly TRBD1 for D (5 bases). The CDR3 is 16 amino acids. Trimming removed 4 bases at V and 4 bases at J, with 17 bases between.

The V gene is TRBV28, the J gene TRBJ1-1; 9 positions agree with TRBD1. V lost 6 bases and J lost 0; bases outside the gene matches: 11. Germline values: CDR1 MDHEN, CDR2 SYDVKM. The CDR3 sequence is 17 residues long. The CDR3 DNA sequence: TGTGCCAGCAGCTCTCTCCCGGGACAGGGTATGAACACTGAAGCTTTCTTT. Translation: CASSSLPGQGMNTEAFF. The complete variable domain, with remaining parts taken from reference TRBV28 and TRBJ1-1, reads DVKVTQSSRYLVKRTGEKVFLECVQDMDHENMFWYRQDPGLGLRLIYFSYDVKMKEKGDIPEGYSVSREKKERFSLILESASTNQTSMYLCASSSLPGQGMNTEAFFGQGTRLTVV.

The chain couples TRBV20-1 to TRBJ1-1; maybe TRBD1 (5 bases). CDR3 length: 13 residues. CDR1 and CDR2 (germline): DFQATT, SNEGSKA (reference sequence). The CDR3 DNA reads as TGCAGGCCTGTTGGGGGTTCGATCTCTGAAGCTTTCTTT. Its protein product is CRPVGGSISEAFF.

As DNA, the CDR3 is TGTGCCAGCAGTCTAGACAGGGTGGACGGCTACACCTTC. This translates into CASSLDRVDGYTF. The rearrangement uses TRBV28 and TRBJ1-2; 7 bases are a match to TRBD1. This CDR3 spans 13 amino acids. Losses at the gene ends were 5 bases for V and 8 bases for J; bases not matched to a gene: 8. Germline values: CDR1 MDHEN, CDR2 SYDVKM.

This chain joins TRBV29-1 and TRBJ2-3; D possibly matches TRBD1 or TRBD2 (6 bases each). The length of the CDR3 is 14 residues. Per the germline V gene, CDR1 is SQVTM and CDR2 is ANQGSEA. Trimming shortened V by 4 bases and J by 7 bases, and 18 bases separated the two germline ends. The CDR3 loop reads CSVGGTTVGYTQYF. CDR3 DNA: TGCAGCGTTGGCGGGACAACGGTGGGTTATACGCAGTATTTT.

The rearrangement links TRBV27 to TRBJ1-2, with TRBD1 as a possible D gene (5 bases). V lost 6 bases, J lost 7 bases, and 18 bases lay in between. Per germline, CDR1 MNHEY and CDR2 SMNVEV (reference sequence). This CDR3 region has 14 residues. This CDR3 is CASRKDRTSTGYTF. CDR3 nucleotides: TGTGCCAGCAGGAAAGACAGAACCTCTACTGGCTACACCTTC.

This chain uses TRBV6-2 or TRBV6-3 with TRBJ2-1; D uncertain. The germline V gene has CDR1 MNHEY and CDR2 SVGEGT. V was clipped by 3 bases and J by 4 bases, with 10 bases between them. The length of the CDR3 is 14 residues. DNA for the CDR3: TGTGCCAGCAGTTATAAGGGCCGATACAATGAGCAGTTCTTC. This gives the protein CASSYKGRYNEQFF.

The table lists this clonotype with a few counts. This chain joins TRBV7-9 and TRBJ1-1; D unclear. V lost 0 bases, J lost 8 bases, and 7 bases lay in between. The CDR3 runs 12 residues. CDR1 is SEHNR, CDR2 FQNEAQ, per germline (reference sequence). In DNA form, the CDR3 reads TGTGCCAGCAGCTTAGCCGGAACCGAAGCTTTCTTT. The encoded protein is CASSLAGTEAFF. Supplemented by reference TRBV7-9 and TRBJ1-1, the full variable domain reads DTGVSQNPRHKITKRGQNVTFRCDPISEHNRLYWYRQTLGQGPEFLTYFQNEAQLEKSRLLSDRFSAERPKGSFSTLEIQRTEQGDSAMYLCASSLAGTEAFFGQGTRLTVV.

The rearrangement uses TRBV12-3 or TRBV12-4 and TRBJ2-1; D is possibly TRBD2 (5 bases). The CDR3 is made up of 12 amino acids. V lost 7 bases to trimming and J lost 5 bases, with 9 bases between them. CDR3: CASNGADNEQFF. CDR3 nucleotide sequence: TGTGCCAGCAACGGAGCGGACAATGAGCAGTTCTTC.

V gene TRBV29-1 combines with J gene TRBJ2-7, with 9 bases identical to TRBD2. V shed 0 bases, J shed 2 bases, and the junction held 8 bases outside the gene matches. This CDR3 is 16 amino acids long. Germline V gene lookup returns CDR1 SQVTM and CDR2 ANQGSEA. CDR3 nucleotides: TGCAGCGTTGAAGATAGGGTTAGCGGGAGACCCTACGAGCAGTACTTC. Protein: CSVEDRVSGRPYEQYF.

This chain uses TRBV11-1 with TRBJ2-1; tentatively, D is TRBD2 (5 bases). The CDR3 covers 14 residues. Trimming stripped 4 bases from V and 2 bases from J, with 9 bases between. CDR1 and CDR2 from the germline V gene are SGHAT and FQDESV (reference sequence). The CDR3 sequence is CASSSQRPYNEQFF. In DNA form, the CDR3 reads TGTGCCAGCAGCTCGCAGCGGCCCTACAATGAGCAGTTCTTC.

The rearrangement joins TRBV7-2 to TRBJ1-5; D not certain. Germline lookup yields CDR1 SGHTA and CDR2 FQGNSA. The CDR3 totals 13 residues. V was clipped by 5 bases and J by 4 bases, with 9 bases between them. The CDR3 protein is CASSPGFNQPQHF. The CDR3 DNA reads TGTGCCAGCAGCCCGGGATTTAATCAGCCCCAGCATTTT. The full variable domain, completed using reference TRBV7-2 and TRBJ1-5, is GAGVSQSPSNKVTEKGKDVELRCDPISGHTALYWYRQSLGQGLEFLIYFQGNSAPDKSGLPSDRFSAERTGGSVSTLTIQRTQQEDSAVYLCASSPGFNQPQHFGDGTRLSIL.

This clonotype was found a few times. The chain couples TRBV24-1 to TRBJ1-5, with TRBD1 as a possible D gene (5 bases). The V end lost 6 bases, the J end lost 7 bases, and 12 bases lay between the germline ends. CDR1 is KGHDR, CDR2 SFDVKD, per germline. CDR3 length: 13 residues. CDR3 sequence reads: CATSPSSGQPQHF. The CDR3 DNA is TGTGCCACCAGTCCCTCTTCAGGGCAGCCCCAGCATTTT.

This clonotype was counted only a few times. V usage is TRBV11-3 and J usage is TRBJ1-1; D uncertain. CDR3 length equals 13 residues. Trimming removed 3 bases from V and 0 bases from J, with 5 bases in between. Per germline, CDR1 SGHNT and CDR2 YENEEA. CDR3 sequence (DNA): TGTGCCAGCAGCTTTAACATGAACACTGAAGCTTTCTTT. Encoded protein: CASSFNMNTEAFF.

The chain combines TRBV5-1 with TRBJ2-3; 10 bases fit TRBD2. Looked up from germline, CDR1 is SGHRS and CDR2 is YFSETQ. This CDR3 is built from 15 residues. With V trimmed by 5 bases and J by 0 bases, 3 bases remained unmatched. CDR3 protein: CASSSGRSSTDTQYF. The CDR3 bases are TGCGCCAGCAGTAGCGGGAGGTCTAGCACAGATACGCAGTATTTT. The variable domain in full, completed from reference TRBV5-1 and TRBJ2-3, reads KAGVTQTPRYLIKTRGQQVTLSCSPISGHRSVSWYQQTPGQGLQFLFEYFSETQRNKGNFPGRFSGRQFSNSRSEMNVSTLELGDSALYLCASSSGRSSTDTQYFGPGTRLTVL.

This clonotype has just a few counts. The chain carries TRBV6-5 and TRBJ2-7; D unresolved. Between the trimmed V and J ends, which lost 3 bases and 6 bases, there was a span of 6 bases. The CDR3 has 11 amino acids. Germline V gene data show CDR1 as MNHEY and CDR2 as SVGAGI. The CDR3 loop is CASSYSGEQYF. CDR3 nucleotides: TGTGCCAGCAGTTATTCGGGCGAGCAGTACTTC.

The chain has TRBV2 and TRBJ2-7; unclear D gene. V was clipped by 6 bases and J by 2 bases, with 5 bases between them. CDR3 length: 11 amino acids. Germline loops: CDR1 SNHLY, CDR2 FYNNEI. The CDR3 bases are TGTGCCAGCAGGTCTACCTACGAGCAGTACTTC. Encoded protein: CASRSTYEQYF.

This chain joins TRBV18 and TRBJ2-7, with 11 bases aligning to TRBD1. Trimming took 4 bases from V and 2 from J; bases not matched to a gene: 4. Germline V gene sequence: CDR1 KGHSH, CDR2 LQKENI. The CDR3 extends over 15 amino acids. CDR3 nucleotide sequence: TGTGCCAGCTCACGGGGGACAGGGGGACCCTACGAGCAGTACTTC. Protein product: CASSRGTGGPYEQYF.

This clonotype has more than one count but fewer than ten. CDR3 sequence (DNA): TGCGCCAGCAGCCCGAACCAAGGACTAGCGGGAAGAGAGAAATTCACAGATACGCAGTATTTT. Amino acids: CASSPNQGLAGREKFTDTQYF. This chain uses TRBV5-1 with TRBJ2-3, with 12 positions matching TRBD2. Germline V gene lookup returns CDR1 SGHRS and CDR2 YFSETQ. This CDR3 spans 21 amino acids. V lost 4 bases, J lost 2 bases, and 20 bases stayed unmatched.